The 27 T cell receptor beta chains below were found in one sample sequenced in a study of blood T cell repertoires in COVID-19. Libraries were prepared by immunoSEQ multiplex PCR; TCRdb keeps only in-frame clonotypes and omits some of them. This table has under 300,000 clones, around 85% appearing once. Sequenced: PBMCs or T cells enriched from blood (not recorded which). The source is a woman aged 50 to 60 who had recovered from COVID-19.

The chain carries TRBV6-1 and TRBJ1-2; TRBD1 aligns across 7 bases. CDR1 and CDR2 (germline): MNHNS, SASEGT. The CDR3 sequence is 13 residues long. V shed 1 base, J shed 4 bases, and the junction held 0 bases outside the gene matches. The CDR3, as DNA: TGTGCCAGCAGTGAAGGACAGGGCTATGGCTACACCTTC. This sequence encodes CASSEGQGYGYTF.

The rearrangement uses TRBV5-5 and TRBJ2-7; possibly TRBD1 for D (5 bases). This CDR3 has 13 amino acids. Germline values: CDR1 SGHKS, CDR2 YYEKEE (reference sequence). Trimming stripped 1 base from V and 2 bases from J, with 7 bases between. CDR3 sequence: CASSLKGTYEQYF. The CDR3 DNA is TGTGCCAGCAGCTTGAAGGGGACCTACGAGCAGTACTTC.

The chain links TRBV10-3 to TRBJ1-1; 9 bases are shared with TRBD1. V shed 8 bases, J shed 7 bases, and the junction held 8 bases outside the gene matches. This CDR3 is 13 amino acids long. Germline assignment: CDR1 ENHRY and CDR2 SYGVKD. The CDR3 spells CAISMDRGNEAFF. The CDR3 bases are TGTGCCATCTCTATGGACAGGGGTAATGAAGCTTTCTTT.

The V call is TRBV29-1, the J call TRBJ1-2, with TRBD1 identical over 7 bases. This CDR3 spans 12 amino acids. Per germline, CDR1 SQVTM and CDR2 ANQGSEA. J was trimmed by 8 bases and V by 6 bases; bases with no gene match: 9. In DNA form, the CDR3 reads TGCAGCGTCCGCCCAGGGGGTTACGGCTACACCTTC. Its translation: CSVRPGGYGYTF.

The chain employs TRBV7-9 and TRBJ1-2; TRBD1 is a possible D gene (6 bases). Trimming cost V 2 bases and J 8 bases, with 15 bases left between them. This CDR3 has 14 amino acids. Germline values: CDR1 SEHNR, CDR2 FQNEAQ (reference sequence). The CDR3 reads CASSLRSGDGGYTF. CDR3 DNA sequence: TGTGCCAGCAGCTTACGTTCAGGGGATGGGGGCTACACCTTC. Together with reference TRBV7-9 and TRBJ1-2, the CDR3 gives the full variable domain: DTGVSQNPRHKITKRGQNVTFRCDPISEHNRLYWYRQTLGQGPEFLTYFQNEAQLEKSRLLSDRFSAERPKGSFSTLEIQRTEQGDSAMYLCASSLRSGDGGYTFGSGTRLTVV.

The rearrangement joins TRBV7-9 to TRBJ2-5; possible D gene TRBD1, 6 bases. Germline-derived CDR1 and CDR2 are SEHNR and FQNEAQ (reference sequence). This CDR3 spans 13 amino acids. V shed 3 bases and J shed 5 bases, with 10 bases lying between them. The CDR3 DNA follows: TGTGCCAGCAGCTTTGGGGACACGGAGACCCAGTACTTC. This translates into CASSFGDTETQYF.

This chain connects TRBV14 to TRBJ2-2; no reliable D call. The CDR3 is 14 amino acids. The germline V gene has CDR1 SGHDN and CDR2 FVKESK. With 4 bases removed from V and 4 bases from J, the gap between germline ends came to 10 bases. Here the CDR3 DNA reads TGTGCCAGCAGCCCTATGAGATTCACCGGGGAGCTGTTTTTT. It translates to CASSPMRFTGELFF.

The count of this clone is one. The V call is TRBV27, the J call TRBJ2-7, with 11 bases aligning to TRBD1. CDR1 and CDR2 (germline): MNHEY, SMNVEV (reference sequence). V dropped 1 base and J dropped 4; count of bases not matched to a gene: 15. CDR3 length equals 19 residues. The CDR3 loop reads CASSLLPLRTGGLRYEQYF. The CDR3 region has the DNA TGTGCCAGCAGTTTATTGCCCTTAAGGACAGGGGGCTTGAGGTACGAGCAGTACTTC.

V is TRBV5-4 and J is TRBJ2-4, with D unclear. This CDR3 is 14 amino acids long. Trimming removed 0 bases from V and 0 bases from J, with 4 bases in between. CDR1 is SGHNT and CDR2 is YYREEE in the germline V gene (reference sequence). Here the CDR3 reads CASSLAGAKNIQYF. DNA of the CDR3: TGTGCCAGCAGCTTGGCGGGAGCCAAAAACATTCAGTACTTC.

The CDR3, as DNA: TGTGCCACCAGTGACGGACTTTACAATGAGCAGTTCTTC. Translated: CATSDGLYNEQFF. The chain uses TRBV24-1 and TRBJ2-1; D is possibly TRBD2 (5 bases). The V and J ends lost 4 bases and 4 bases respectively, with 7 bases between them. This CDR3 is 13 amino acids long. The V gene's germline CDR1 is KGHDR and CDR2 SFDVKD.

This clone was detected only a few times. The genes are TRBV7-8 and TRBJ1-3; 8 positions match TRBD1. The CDR3 is made up of 16 amino acids. Germline lookup yields CDR1 SGHVS and CDR2 FQNEAQ. The V segment lost 5 bases and the J segment 9 bases; nucleotides outside the gene matches: 15. The CDR3 spells CASSAKWTGSGGTIYF. The CDR3 DNA is TGTGCCAGCAGCGCAAAGTGGACAGGGTCGGGGGGCACCATATATTTT. Combining the CDR3 with reference TRBV7-8 and TRBJ1-3 gives the whole variable domain GAGVSQSPRYKVAKRGQDVALRCDPISGHVSLFWYQQALGQGPEFLTYFQNEAQLDKSGLPSDRFFAERPEGSVSTLKIQRTQQEDSAVYLCASSAKWTGSGGTIYFGEGSWLTVV.

The rearrangement joins TRBV3-1 (or the pseudogene TRBV3-2) to TRBJ2-3; 7 bases map to TRBD1. V was pared by 1 base and J by 2 bases, with 9 bases of the junction left unmatched. Germline V gene data show CDR1 as LGHDT and CDR2 as YNNKEL (reference sequence). This CDR3 has 17 amino acids. In nucleotides, the CDR3 is TGTGCCAGCAGCCAAGTGGTCCAAGGGGGCAACACAGATACGCAGTATTTT. Its protein is CASSQVVQGGNTDTQYF.

V and J are TRBV28 and TRBJ1-5, with 8 positions matching TRBD1. CDR3 length: 17 amino acids. J gave up 5 bases and V 5 bases, and 14 bases lay outside the gene matches. Per the germline V gene, CDR1 is MDHEN and CDR2 is SYDVKM. CDR3 amino acids: CASSTFGQGALYQPQHF. The CDR3 bases are TGTGCCAGCAGTACCTTCGGGCAGGGGGCGCTCTATCAGCCCCAGCATTTT.

This chain links TRBV6-4 with TRBJ1-6, with 7 nucleotides matching TRBD1. Germline lookup yields CDR1 MRHNA and CDR2 SNTAGT. The CDR3 consists of 13 residues. J lost 9 bases, V lost 4 bases, and 3 bases had no gene match. In DNA form, the CDR3 reads TGTGCCAGCAGTGGACAGGGCGGTTCACCCCTCCACTTT. The encoded protein is CASSGQGGSPLHF.

The V gene is TRBV5-1, the J gene TRBJ2-1; TRBD1 is a possible D gene (5 bases). CDR1 SGHRS and CDR2 YFSETQ come from the germline V gene. CDR3 size: 15 residues. The V end was cut by 4 bases, the J end by 0 bases, with 11 bases between. The CDR3 coding sequence is TGCGCCAGCAGCCTCCAGGGAAGCTCCTACAATGAGCAGTTCTTC. The encoded protein is CASSLQGSSYNEQFF.

The chain couples TRBV24-1 to TRBJ1-2, with TRBD1 as a possible D gene (5 bases). Germline V gives CDR1 KGHDR, CDR2 SFDVKD. This CDR3 has 14 amino acids. V lost 0 bases to trimming and J lost 4 bases, with 8 bases between them. The CDR3 DNA reads TGTGCCACCAGTGATTTGACAGGAAGCTATGGCTACACCTTC. Its translation: CATSDLTGSYGYTF.

The gene calls are TRBV10-2 and TRBJ1-2; 7 bases map to TRBD1. This CDR3 region has 15 residues. In germline, CDR1 is WSHSY, CDR2 SAAADI. J was trimmed by 2 bases and V by 4 bases; bases with no gene match: 7. The CDR3 DNA reads TGCGCCAGCAGTGCTACAGCGACAGGGAACTATGGCTACACCTTC. Translation gives CASSATATGNYGYTF.

This CDR3 is CASSLTPGAGGFEQYF. As DNA, the CDR3 is TGTGCCAGCAGTTTGACCCCCGGGGCGGGAGGGTTCGAGCAGTACTTC. The V gene is TRBV27, the J gene TRBJ2-7; 9 bases match TRBD2. V trimming: 3 bases; J trimming: 6 bases; junction bases outside the gene matches: 12. This CDR3 comprises 16 residues. The germline V gene has CDR1 MNHEY and CDR2 SMNVEV (reference sequence).

The chain uses TRBV28 and TRBJ1-4; 7 bases fit TRBD1. The germline V gene has CDR1 MDHEN and CDR2 SYDVKM. The trim removed 6 bases at V and 8 bases at J, leaving 12 bases unmatched. The CDR3 sequence is 15 residues long. The CDR3 reads CASRGNRGGGEKLFF. CDR3 sequence (DNA): TGTGCCAGCAGGGGGAACAGAGGGGGCGGAGAAAAACTGTTTTTT.

This chain joins TRBV3-1 (or the pseudogene TRBV3-2) and TRBJ2-3; D is undetermined. Trimming shortened V by 1 base and J by 6 bases, and 5 bases separated the two germline ends. This CDR3 spans 12 amino acids. CDR1 LGHDT and CDR2 YNNKEL come from the germline V gene (reference sequence). The CDR3 here is CASSQVVDTQYF. The CDR3 bases are TGTGCCAGCAGCCAAGTAGTGGATACGCAGTATTTT.

The chain couples TRBV7-2 to TRBJ2-1; D is undetermined. Trimming shortened V by 4 bases and J by 4 bases, and 8 bases separated the two germline ends. The CDR3 consists of 13 residues. Germline V CDR1 and CDR2: SGHTA, FQGNSA. The CDR3 protein is CASSSALYNEQFF. As DNA, the CDR3 is TGTGCCAGCAGCTCAGCCCTATACAATGAGCAGTTCTTC.

The table lists this clone with a count of one. The V and J genes are TRBV5-1 and TRBJ1-2, with 9 bases identical to TRBD1. With 7 bases clipped from V and 0 bases from J, the junction kept 16 bases outside the gene matches. Germline CDR1 SGHRS, CDR2 YFSETQ. This CDR3 is 18 amino acids long. DNA of the CDR3: TGCGCCAGCTCCCCCTTGGGCGGGACAGGGTCATCTAACTATGGCTACACCTTC. Translation gives CASSPLGGTGSSNYGYTF. Together with reference TRBV5-1 and TRBJ1-2, the CDR3 gives the full variable domain: KAGVTQTPRYLIKTRGQQVTLSCSPISGHRSVSWYQQTPGQGLQFLFEYFSETQRNKGNFPGRFSGRQFSNSRSEMNVSTLELGDSALYLCASSPLGGTGSSNYGYTFGSGTRLTVV.

This chain links TRBV4-1 with TRBJ2-7; TRBD2 might be the D (6 bases). The germline V gene encodes CDR1 MGHRA and CDR2 YSYEKL. Trimming shortened V by 1 base and J by 0 bases, and 10 bases separated the two germline ends. CDR3 length equals 15 residues. In nucleotides, the CDR3 is TGCGCCAGCAGCCAAGTCGGCGGGGCCTCCTACGAGCAGTACTTC. Encoded protein: CASSQVGGASYEQYF.

This clone was seen more than once but under ten times. The chain couples TRBV5-1 to TRBJ1-5; the D gene is possibly TRBD1 (5 bases). Germline V CDR1 and CDR2: SGHRS, YFSETQ. This CDR3 spans 13 amino acids. V was trimmed by 4 bases and J by 5 bases, leaving 10 bases between them. The CDR3 DNA is TGCGCCAGCAGCCAGGAAGGGGATCAGCCCCAGCATTTT. Protein product: CASSQEGDQPQHF. Variable domain in full (rest from reference TRBV5-1 and TRBJ1-5): KAGVTQTPRYLIKTRGQQVTLSCSPISGHRSVSWYQQTPGQGLQFLFEYFSETQRNKGNFPGRFSGRQFSNSRSEMNVSTLELGDSALYLCASSQEGDQPQHFGDGTRLSIL.

The CDR3, as DNA: TGCGCCAGCAGACTACCAAAAGGACTAGCGGACAACTACGAGCAGTACTTC. As protein: CASRLPKGLADNYEQYF. J is TRBJ2-7 and V is TRBV5-1; TRBD2 matches 10 bases. V lost 5 bases, J lost 3 bases, and 14 bases stayed unmatched. The V gene's germline CDR1 is SGHRS and CDR2 YFSETQ. The CDR3 consists of 17 residues.

The V call is TRBV4-1, the J call TRBJ1-2; TRBD1 matches 8 bases. This CDR3 comprises 14 residues. From germline, CDR1 is MGHRA and CDR2 YSYEKL. V shed 3 bases, J shed 4 bases, and the junction held 4 bases outside the gene matches. Here the CDR3 DNA reads TGCGCCAGCAGCCAGTCAGGGGGCCCCTATGGCTACACCTTC. This encodes CASSQSGGPYGYTF.

The gene calls are TRBV19 and TRBJ2-3; 11 positions match TRBD2. The ends lost 6 bases at V and 6 bases at J; junction bases unmatched: 8. CDR3 size: 15 residues. Germline V gene sequence: CDR1 LNHDA, CDR2 SQIVND (reference sequence). The CDR3 nucleotides read TGTGCCAGTAGGACTCTAGCGGGAGGTTTGGATACGCAGTATTTT. Protein sequence: CASRTLAGGLDTQYF.